A selection of T cell receptor beta chains follows, all from one sample in a study of blood T cell repertoires in COVID-19. Sequencing used immunoSEQ multiplex PCR; TCRdb keeps in-frame clones, though not all of them. The table includes more than 250,000 clones, around 86% detected once. Specimen: peripheral blood. Receptor source: a middle-aged man with active or convalescent COVID-19. Both conserved end residues are part of each CDR3. The D gene is left open where the match is weak. Expanded clones get a size class; other rows say once, few or many, or leave the size out.

CDR3	DNA	size	V	J	D
CAISESTRDEKLFF	TGTGCCATCAGTGAGTCAACTCGGGATGAAAAACTGTTTTTT	few	TRBV10-3	TRBJ1-4	-
CASSLGLAEQETQYF	TGTGCCAGCAGCTTAGGACTAGCGGAACAAGAGACCCAGTACTTC	-	TRBV7-8	TRBJ2-5	TRBD2
CASSLALKGVTGAVETQYF	TGTGCTAGCAGCTTAGCGCTTAAAGGAGTAACAGGGGCGGTGGAGACCCAGTACTTC	-	TRBV7-7	TRBJ2-5	TRBD1
CASSFITGSSGNTIYF	TGTGCCAGCAGTTTTATTACAGGGAGCTCTGGAAACACCATATATTTT	-	TRBV6-5	TRBJ1-3	-
CASRQGAQGTSGNTIYF	TGTGCCAGCAGACAGGGGGCGCAAGGGACGTCTGGAAACACCATATATTTT	few	TRBV7-2	TRBJ1-3	TRBD1
CASSLQTGGNEQFF	TGCGCCAGCAGCTTGCAGACAGGAGGCAATGAGCAGTTCTTC	-	TRBV5-1	TRBJ2-1	-
CASSKTGTANTGELFF	TGTGCCAGCAGTAAGACCGGGACAGCTAACACCGGGGAGCTGTTTTTT	few	TRBV11-2	TRBJ2-2	TRBD1
CASTLGETGDALYEQYF	TGTGCCAGCACCTTAGGGGAAACAGGGGATGCTCTCTACGAGCAGTACTTC	-	TRBV27	TRBJ2-7	TRBD1
CASSLVGHGNTEAFF	TGCGCCAGCAGCTTGGTCGGACACGGGAACACTGAAGCTTTCTTT	-	TRBV5-1	TRBJ1-1	-
CAIGQEGTGELFF	TGTGCCATCGGACAGGAAGGGACCGGGGAGCTGTTTTTT	-	TRBV28	TRBJ2-2	TRBD1
CASRGVRGWYTEAFF	TGTGCCAGCAGGGGGGTGAGGGGGTGGTACACTGAAGCTTTCTTT	few	TRBV11-2	TRBJ1-1	-
CASSIEGGEGWGTEAFF	TGTGCCAGTAGTATAGAGGGGGGTGAAGGTTGGGGCACTGAAGCTTTCTTT	-	TRBV19	TRBJ1-1	-
CASSLGQGAEKLFF	TGCGCCAGCAGCCTCGGACAGGGGGCTGAAAAACTGTTTTTT	-	TRBV5-1	TRBJ1-4	TRBD1
CASSLRGRGDGETQYF	TGTGCCAGCAGCTTGAGAGGGAGAGGTGATGGGGAGACCCAGTACTTC	-	TRBV11-3	TRBJ2-5	-
CASSQIAPPLYNSPLHF	TGCGCCAGCAGCCAAATCGCGCCGCCCCTCTATAATTCACCCCTCCACTTT	few	TRBV4-1	TRBJ1-6	-
CASRRAGGLAYEQYF	TGTGCCAGTAGGAGGGCTGGAGGGCTAGCCTACGAGCAGTACTTC	once	TRBV19	TRBJ2-7	-
CASSVQPGAGTEAFF	TGTGCCAGCAGCGTTCAACCAGGGGCAGGGACTGAAGCTTTCTTT	-	TRBV9	TRBJ1-1	-
CASSWARPPSSYNSPLHF	TGCGCCAGCAGTTGGGCTCGGCCCCCAAGCTCCTATAATTCACCCCTCCACTTT	-	TRBV10-1	TRBJ1-6	-
CASSPSMTLEAFF	TGTGCCAGCAGCCCCTCCATGACACTCGAGGCTTTCTTT	few	TRBV3-1/TRBV3-2	TRBJ1-1	-
CASSTLGPTNEKLFF	TGTGCCAGCAGCACCTTGGGGCCAACTAATGAAAAACTGTTTTTT	-	TRBV27	TRBJ1-4	-
CASSPGGQANYGYTF	TGTGCCAGCTCACCGGGGGGGCAAGCTAACTATGGCTACACCTTC	-	TRBV18	TRBJ1-2	-
CASSRKGARSSYNSPLHF	TGTGCCAGCAGCCGCAAAGGGGCGAGGAGCTCCTATAATTCACCCCTCCACTTT	-	TRBV4-2	TRBJ1-6	-
CASSLGAWNTEAFF	TGTGCCAGCAGTTTAGGGGCCTGGAACACTGAAGCTTTCTTT	-	TRBV28	TRBJ1-1	-
CATSDLGRGGADTQYF	TGTGCCACCAGTGATTTGGGGCGGGGGGGCGCAGATACGCAGTATTTT	-	TRBV24-1	TRBJ2-3	TRBD2
CSVGRVGDTEAFF	TGCAGCGTTGGCAGGGTTGGGGACACTGAAGCTTTCTTT	-	TRBV29-1	TRBJ1-1	-
CASSQDHLAGGSPLHF	TGTGCCAGCAGCCAAGATCACTTGGCAGGGGGCTCACCCCTCCACTTT	once	TRBV4-2	TRBJ1-6	TRBD1
CASSLTGVTYEQYF	TGTGCCAGCAGCTTAACAGGGGTGACCTACGAGCAGTACTTC	once	TRBV7-9	TRBJ2-7	TRBD1
CASSPGTTGSYEQYF	TGTGCCAGCTCACCGGGAACGACAGGGTCCTACGAGCAGTACTTC	once	TRBV18	TRBJ2-7	TRBD1
CASLRAQGAKLNTEAFF	TGCGCCAGCTTAAGGGCACAGGGGGCGAAATTGAACACTGAAGCTTTCTTT	-	TRBV5-1	TRBJ1-1	TRBD1
CASRPTGIGGNTIYF	TGTGCCAGCAGACCCACAGGGATAGGAGGAAACACCATATATTTT	-	TRBV28	TRBJ1-3	-
CASSLGGTYGYTF	TGTGCCAGCAGCTTAGGGGGGACTTATGGCTACACCTTC	-	TRBV13	TRBJ1-2	-
CASSLSRTGTGQETQYF	TGTGCCAGCAGTTTGTCTCGAACCGGGACAGGACAAGAGACCCAGTACTTC	-	TRBV27	TRBJ2-5	TRBD1
CASSLGGPIRGNYGYTF	TGCGCCAGCAGCTTGGGAGGCCCGATTCGGGGGAACTATGGCTACACCTTC	-	TRBV5-1	TRBJ1-2	-
CASSYDRTGGLMDNSPLHF	TGTGCCAGCAGTTACGACCGAACAGGGGGCCTCATGGATAATTCACCCCTCCACTTT	-	TRBV6-8	TRBJ1-6	TRBD1
CASSKTGGDYGYTF	TGTGCCAGCAGTAAGACAGGGGGCGACTATGGCTACACCTTC	-	TRBV27	TRBJ1-2	TRBD1
CASSTTTRATQYF	TGTGCCAGCAGTACGACGACTAGGGCGACCCAGTACTTC	few	TRBV27	TRBJ2-5	-
CASSVRDRAYAWNGYTF	TGTGCCAGCAGTGTCCGGGACAGGGCCTATGCGTGGAATGGCTACACCTTC	-	TRBV28	TRBJ1-2	TRBD1
CASSSQGQQPQHF	TGTGCCAGCAGTTCACAGGGACAGCAGCCCCAGCATTTT	few	TRBV7-2	TRBJ1-5	TRBD1
CASSLRQGATDTQYF	TGCGCCAGCAGCTTAAGGCAGGGGGCGACAGATACGCAGTATTTT	-	TRBV5-1	TRBJ2-3	TRBD1
CASSFGQLSYNEQFF	TGTGCCAGTAGTTTCGGACAGCTCTCCTACAATGAGCAGTTCTTC	-	TRBV19	TRBJ2-1	-
CASSEQGAPGMLFF	TGCGCCAGCAGCGAACAGGGGGCGCCAGGCATGTTGTTTTTT	-	TRBV5-1	TRBJ1-4	TRBD1
CASSVGPTGGNGEQYF	TGTGCCAGCAGCGTAGGTCCTACAGGGGGTAACGGCGAGCAGTACTTC	-	TRBV9	TRBJ2-7	TRBD1
CASSSQGDTEAFF	TGTGCCAGCAGCTCTCAGGGGGACACTGAAGCTTTCTTT	-	TRBV7-3	TRBJ1-1	TRBD1
CASSLVAGADEQYF	TGTGCCAGCAGCTTAGTCGCAGGGGCCGACGAGCAGTACTTC	once	TRBV7-2	TRBJ2-7	-
CAWRYGGSGPQHF	TGTGCCTGGAGATACGGGGGTTCGGGGCCCCAGCATTTT	-	TRBV30	TRBJ1-5	-
CASSPFANGNQPQHF	TGTGCCAGCAGCCCGTTCGCAAACGGGAATCAGCCCCAGCATTTT	few	TRBV27	TRBJ1-5	-
CAIKGQPNTEAFF	TGTGCCATCAAAGGACAGCCGAACACTGAAGCTTTCTTT	-	TRBV10-3	TRBJ1-1	-
CASSLTGAGDTQYF	TGCGCCAGCAGCTTGACAGGGGCGGGAGATACGCAGTATTTT	-	TRBV5-1	TRBJ2-3	TRBD1
CASSLIGGGNTEAFF	TGTGCCAGCAGTTTGATCGGGGGTGGGAACACTGAAGCTTTCTTT	-	TRBV27	TRBJ1-1	-
CATSDLWSEDTGELFF	TGTGCCACCAGTGATTTATGGTCAGAAGACACCGGGGAGCTGTTTTTT	-	TRBV24-1	TRBJ2-2	-
CAISKGDQRYGYTF	TGTGCCATCAGTAAGGGGGACCAACGGTATGGCTACACCTTC	once	TRBV10-3	TRBJ1-2	-
CASSQGQGHTGANVLTF	TGTGCCAGCAGCCAGGGACAGGGACACACGGGGGCCAACGTCCTGACTTTC	-	TRBV7-9	TRBJ2-6	TRBD1
CASSLPDRGPGSNQPQHF	TGTGCCAGCAGTCTCCCGGACAGGGGGCCCGGTAGCAATCAGCCCCAGCATTTT	-	TRBV28	TRBJ1-5	TRBD1